This is a list of T cell receptor beta chains from one sample in a study of T-cell reconstitution after alpha-beta-depleted transplantation in children. TCRdb passed the PCR reads through MiXCR, listing each CDR3 protein once. The table records over 200,000 distinct CDR3 sequences, roughly 10% of them present only once. The sequencing here drew on PBMCs, taken before TCRalphabeta/CD19-depleted stem cell transplant. The origin of the receptors is a child younger than two with acute myeloid leukemia, due to receive a stem cell transplant. CDR3s include the opening cysteine and the closing phenylalanine or tryptophan. A D gene is named only where the DNA matches it firmly. A row's size may be missing; if present it is once, few, many or a size class.

clone_size j_call v_call d_call cdr3_aa cdr3_nt
many TRBJ1-1 TRBV14 TRBD1 CASRNRGGTEAFF TGTGCCAGCAGGAACAGGGGTGGCACTGAAGCTTTCTTT
many TRBJ2-5 TRBV5-1 - CASRADQETQYF TGCGCCAGCAGGGCAGACCAAGAGACCCAGTACTTC
- TRBJ1-4 TRBV29-1 - CSVAVNEKLFF TGCAGCGTTGCCGTTAATGAAAAACTGTTTTTT
many TRBJ2-2 TRBV2 - CASRPDWSGELFF TGTGCCAGCAGACCCGATTGGTCCGGGGAGCTGTTTTTT
many TRBJ1-1 TRBV5-1 - CASSLSGSNTEAFF TGCGCCAGCAGCTTGAGCGGGTCGAACACTGAAGCTTTCTTT
many TRBJ1-5 TRBV20-1 TRBD1 CSARTGYSNQPQHF TGCAGTGCTAGGACAGGGTATAGCAATCAGCCCCAGCATTTT
many TRBJ2-3 TRBV20-1 - CSAAGTRHTDTQYF TGCAGTGCTGCCGGGACCAGACACACAGATACGCAGTATTTT
- TRBJ1-2 TRBV20-1 - CSARGAGALGYTF TGCAGTGCTAGAGGGGCGGGGGCGCTTGGCTACACCTTC
many TRBJ2-5 TRBV29-1 - CSVKTVNEETQYF TGCAGCGTTAAGACAGTCAATGAAGAGACCCAGTACTTC
- TRBJ2-3 TRBV19 - CASRPDTGSMQYF TGTGCCAGTAGACCCGACACAGGGTCTATGCAGTATTTT
many TRBJ2-1 TRBV7-8 TRBD2 CASSSIAGISYNEQFF TGTGCCAGCAGCTCGATAGCGGGGATCTCCTACAATGAGCAGTTCTTC
many TRBJ1-3 TRBV29-1 - CSVEASYTIYF TGCAGCGTTGAAGCCTCGTACACCATATATTTT
- TRBJ1-2 TRBV7-8 TRBD1 CASSLSGTGGLNHGYTF TGTGCCAGCAGCTTATCCGGGACAGGGGGCCTCAACCATGGCTACACCTTC
many TRBJ2-1 TRBV7-7 TRBD2 CASAFSGLAGEVEQFF TGTGCTAGCGCTTTCAGCGGACTAGCGGGAGAGGTTGAGCAGTTCTTC
many TRBJ1-3 TRBV12-3/TRBV12-4 - CASSLAVAGNTIYF TGTGCCAGCAGTTTAGCAGTCGCTGGTAACACCATATATTTT
many TRBJ2-7 TRBV5-1 - CASSLVQGSYEQYF TGCGCCAGCAGCTTGGTTCAGGGGAGCTACGAGCAGTACTTC
few TRBJ1-1 TRBV7-8 - CASSLFQVNTEAFF TGTGCCAGCAGCTTATTTCAGGTGAACACTGAAGCTTTCTTT
- TRBJ2-1 TRBV4-3 TRBD2 CASSQGGRAYMDEQFF TGCGCCAGCAGCCAAGGCGGGAGGGCCTATATGGATGAGCAGTTCTTC
many TRBJ1-6 TRBV13 - CASSLSQGSYNSPLHF TGTGCCAGCAGCTTATCGCAGGGCTCCTATAATTCACCCCTCCACTTT
few TRBJ1-5 TRBV6-2/TRBV6-3 - CASSKDGSNQPQHF TGTGCCAGCAGTAAGGACGGGAGCAATCAGCCCCAGCATTTT
many TRBJ1-2 TRBV28 TRBD1 CAGGGDRARYDGYTF TGTGCCGGAGGAGGCGACAGGGCGAGATATGATGGCTACACCTTC
many TRBJ2-2 TRBV5-1 TRBD1 CASSFVSRDRAPGELFF TGCGCCAGCAGCTTTGTCAGTCGGGACAGGGCGCCCGGGGAGCTGTTTTTT
many TRBJ2-7 TRBV7-9 - CASSLSTGLNEQYF TGTGCCAGCAGCTTAAGCACAGGGTTGAACGAGCAGTACTTC
many TRBJ2-5 TRBV18 - CASSPRQGSQETQYF TGTGCCAGCTCACCAAGGCAGGGCAGCCAAGAGACCCAGTACTTC
- TRBJ2-7 TRBV12-3/TRBV12-4 - CASSYPPAGAYEQYF TGTGCCAGCAGTTACCCCCCCGCAGGGGCCTACGAGCAGTACTTC
many TRBJ1-1 TRBV18 - CASSPQGNTEAFF TGCGCCAGCAGCCCACAGGGGAACACTGAAGCTTTCTTT
few TRBJ1-2 TRBV6-6 - CASSYSQGSAYGYTF TGTGCCAGCAGTTACTCGCAGGGCTCGGCCTATGGCTACACCTTC
many TRBJ2-7 TRBV7-2 TRBD2 CASGRESYEQYF TGTGCCAGCGGGAGGGAATCCTACGAGCAGTACTTC
few TRBJ1-1 TRBV30 TRBD1 CAFTGGTEAFF TGTGCTTTTACAGGGGGAACTGAAGCTTTCTTT
- TRBJ1-6 TRBV18 TRBD1 CASSPPTGTGLNSPLHF TGTGCCAGCTCACCACCCACCGGGACAGGGTTAAATTCACCCCTCCACTTT
few TRBJ2-4 TRBV14 - CASSLWGGMNIQYF TGTGCCAGCAGCCTTTGGGGCGGCATGAACATTCAGTACTTC
many TRBJ2-1 TRBV7-3 TRBD2 CASSLYAGRINEQFF TGTGCCAGCAGCTTATATGCCGGGAGGATCAATGAGCAGTTCTTC
many TRBJ2-7 TRBV11-2 TRBD2 CASSPRVAGGRTTQYF TGTGCCAGCAGCCCTAGGGTCGCGGGAGGGCGGACTACGCAGTACTTC
- TRBJ2-7 TRBV7-2 - CASSLGSADRYEQYF TGTGCCAGCAGCTTGGGTAGTGCGGATCGCTACGAGCAGTACTTC
many TRBJ2-7 TRBV20-1 TRBD1 CSAKTGTKEQYF TGCAGTGCAAAGACAGGGACGAAGGAGCAGTACTTC
few TRBJ2-7 TRBV28 TRBD2 CASSLAGLAGGGYEQYF TGTGCCAGCAGTTTAGCGGGACTAGCGGGAGGCGGGTACGAGCAGTACTTC
many TRBJ2-7 TRBV7-2 TRBD2 CASSLEAGEVFEQYF TGTGCCAGCAGCTTGGAAGCGGGAGAGGTCTTCGAGCAGTACTTC
many TRBJ1-5 TRBV24-1 TRBD1 CATSDGTGLRNQPQHF TGTGCCACCAGTGATGGGACAGGGCTTCGCAATCAGCCCCAGCATTTT
- TRBJ2-3 TRBV4-3 TRBD1 CASSQDKATDRGRIREYF TGCGCCAGCAGCCAAGATAAGGCCACCGACAGGGGGAGAATAAGGGAATATTTT
- TRBJ1-1 TRBV7-9 - CASSLRGARGNTEAFF TGTGCCAGCAGCTTACGGGGGGCGCGAGGGAACACTGAAGCTTTCTTT
many TRBJ2-1 TRBV20-1 - CSAADNEQFF TGCAGTGCAGCCGACAATGAGCAGTTCTTC
many TRBJ1-1 TRBV7-9 - CASSLVGRSNTEAFF TGTGCCAGCAGCTTAGTTGGACGGTCGAACACTGAAGCTTTCTTT
many TRBJ1-3 TRBV6-1 - CASRLTGSGNTIYF TGTGCCAGCAGGCTGACGGGCTCTGGAAACACCATATATTTT
many TRBJ1-6 TRBV20-1 - CSARPGNNSPLHF TGCAGTGCTAGACCTGGAAACAATTCACCCCTCCACTTT
many TRBJ1-5 TRBV5-1 TRBD1 CASSFQGARGQPQHF TGCGCCAGCAGCTTCCAGGGGGCGCGGGGTCAGCCCCAGCATTTT
few TRBJ1-1 TRBV7-9 - CASSPYLGTEAFF TGTGCCAGCAGCCCATACCTGGGCACTGAAGCTTTCTTT
- TRBJ2-5 TRBV24-1 - CATSDLPSGETQYF TGTGCCACCAGTGATTTGCCGTCGGGGGAGACCCAGTACTTC
many TRBJ1-4 TRBV5-1 - CASSLSGEKLFF TGCGCCAGCAGCTTGTCGGGTGAAAAACTGTTTTTT
- TRBJ2-1 TRBV4-2 TRBD2 CASSRPKTSPFPWGGYNEQFF TGTGCCAGCAGCCGTCCAAAGACTAGCCCATTCCCGTGGGGGGGCTACAATGAGCAGTTCTTC
many TRBJ2-2 TRBV21-1 - CASRALAAPGTGELFF TGTGCCAGCAGGGCTCTAGCGGCCCCTGGTACCGGGGAGCTGTTTTTT
- TRBJ1-1 TRBV6-2/TRBV6-3 - CASSYSPTNTEAFF TGTGCCAGCAGTTACTCCCCCACGAACACTGAAGCTTTCTTT
many TRBJ1-1 TRBV5-1 - CASSLEGVARSEAFF TGCGCCAGCAGCTTGGAGGGGGTCGCGCGGAGTGAAGCTTTCTTT
many TRBJ1-1 TRBV20-1 - CSVTLRDTEAFF TGCAGTGTCACGCTCCGGGACACTGAAGCTTTCTTT